This TCR beta chain emerged from a study of blood T cell repertoires in COVID-19 (dated by TCRdb to 2019 to 2021). Notes on the research overall: Samples from collaborators originated in the United States, Italy and Spain and spanned both the acute and convalescent phases of COVID-19. HLA class I and class II types, where available, came from metadata supplied by the sample provider rather than from assay-based typing. The prospective study material was composed of cDNA or gDNA derived from T cells, B-cell-depleted T cells, or PBMCs. The repertoires were released in a freely available public database meant as a resource for research on the immune response to SARS-CoV-2. Subjects who had been exposed to COVID-19, were actively infected with it, or had recovered from it provided the deeply sampled blood TCRbeta repertoires that made up the dataset. Samples were obtained from the ongoing ImmuneRACE study (first 160 participants) and from 1,000 to 1,500 subjects provided by 6 global collaborators. Sample metadata almost always included a de-identified subject ID, COVID-19 status, age in years and sex.

With regard to this clone: Its antigen is currently not known. One base away there is no much larger clone; base qualities are not given.

The CDR3, from cysteine to phenylalanine, totals 14 residues. Only the CDR3 portion is preserved as DNA: 42 bases, with reading frame beginning at the first base. Trimming leaves V shorter by 3 bases and J shorter by 10 bases, with the junction holding 7 bases beyond the gene matches. The germline V gene provides CDR1 SGHRS and CDR2 YFSETQ. TCRbeta CDR3 regions were amplified from genomic DNA using the immunoSEQ Assay, a bias-controlled multiplex PCR. In the source study's methods: Within the assay, amplification of reference gene primers was used to estimate how many nucleated cells each sample contained. Sequence reads were collapsed and filtered to measure the absolute abundance of every unique TCRbeta CDR3 rearrangement. Productive Simpson clonality was computed per sample as the square root of Simpson's diversity index over productive rearrangements. TCRdb re-hosts the immuneACCESS table, in-frame sequences only. Its copies lack some clones; in the studies checked, an unresolved V gene accounts for under half of them, and the cause for the rest is not known. The DNA gave D and trimming, while V, J and clone size come from that table. The sample contains 190,000 or so clones, 70% to 90% of them found a single time. The top ten hold more than 8% of the sample.

The collaborating institutions used their own protocols to collect whole blood in K2EDTA tubes. Collaborator samples were shipped for TCRbeta analysis as frozen whole blood, isolated PBMCs, or DNA extracted from either sample type. Overall results and qualifications from the work: Clinical and demographic metadata were provided uncurated, with the amount varying by source and participant.

The specimen sequenced was peripheral blood. This receptor chain uses TRBV5-1 and TRBJ1-6, with 7 bases in between that match TRBD1. This clonotype originated in an elderly woman with acute or convalescent COVID-19. The CDR3 reads as follows: CASSSDREQSPLHF. The bases are TGCGCCAGCAGCTCAGACAGGGAGCAATCACCCCTCCACTTT.